These 28 T cell receptor beta chains share one sample of origin, sequenced in a study of immune reconstitution after stem cell transplant in scleroderma. TCRdb processed the RT-PCR reads anew with MiXCR; each CDR3 protein has one entry. The table records thousands of distinct CDR3 sequences, around 8.1% of them present only once. Sample collection was performed before or after autologous hematopoietic stem cell transplantation (not recorded which). Receptors were obtained from a female donor with systemic sclerosis.

This clonotype is deemed medium-sized (0.01 to 0.1%). The genes are TRBV5-1 and TRBJ1-6; weak D call: TRBD1 (6 bases). Trimming shortened V by 4 bases and J by 9 bases, and 17 bases separated the two germline ends. CDR1 SGHRS and CDR2 YFSETQ come from the germline V gene. The CDR3 totals 15 residues. CDR3 coding DNA: TGCGCCAGCAGCGTTGACTCCGGGACATCTTCACCCCTCCACTTT. Protein product: CASSVDSGTSSPLHF.

This clonotype is labeled as medium-sized (0.01 to 0.1%). The V gene is TRBV20-1, the J gene TRBJ1-1, with a possible D match to TRBD1 (6 bases). CDR3 size: 14 residues. V was trimmed by 3 bases and J by 8 bases, leaving 19 bases between them. Germline-derived CDR1 and CDR2 are DFQATT and SNEGSKA (reference sequence). The CDR3 coding sequence is TGCAGTGCTAGTGGGTATAACAGGGTAACCGAAGCTTTCTTT. Residues: CSASGYNRVTEAFF.

In this sample, this clonotype is medium-sized. The rearrangement joins TRBV2 to TRBJ2-7, with unresolved D. V lost 11 bases, J lost 0 bases, and 11 bases lay in between. Germline lookup yields CDR1 SNHLY and CDR2 FYNNEI. The CDR3 sequence is 12 residues long. CDR3: CAVRASSYEQYF. The CDR3 nucleotides read TGTGCCGTAAGAGCCAGCTCCTACGAGCAGTACTTC.

By share, this clonotype counts as medium-sized. This CDR3 reads CASSELRGSPYLNTEAFF. As DNA, the CDR3 is TGTGCCAGCAGTGAACTCAGGGGCTCCCCTTACTTAAACACTGAAGCTTTCTTT. V gene TRBV2 combines with J gene TRBJ1-1; the D gene is possibly TRBD1 (6 bases). This CDR3 is 18 amino acids long. Trimming pared 2 bases from V and 2 bases from J, leaving 21 bases between. The germline CDR1 and CDR2 sequences are SNHLY and FYNNEI.

This clonotype is medium-sized (0.01 to 0.1%). CDR3: CASSLRAGGRQETQYF. For the CDR3, the DNA is TGTGCCAGCAGCTTACGGGCGGGGGGAAGACAAGAGACCCAGTACTTC. This sequence joins TRBV7-2 and TRBJ2-5; 8 bases align to TRBD2. Unmatched junction bases numbered 7, after V lost 2 bases and J lost 2 bases. CDR1 and CDR2 from the germline V gene are SGHTA and FQGNSA. CDR3 size: 16 residues. The whole variable domain, filled in from reference TRBV7-2 and TRBJ2-5, reads GAGVSQSPSNKVTEKGKDVELRCDPISGHTALYWYRQSLGQGLEFLIYFQGNSAPDKSGLPSDRFSAERTGGSVSTLTIQRTQQEDSAVYLCASSLRAGGRQETQYFGPGTRLLVL.

The table lists this clonotype with a few counts. J is TRBJ2-7 and V is TRBV5-1, with TRBD1 matching 7 bases. V lost 4 bases to trimming and J lost 6 bases; unmatched junction nucleotides: 10. This CDR3 contains 14 residues. Germline V lookup: CDR1 SGHRS, CDR2 YFSETQ. Here the CDR3 DNA reads TGCGCCAGCAGCCTAGTAGGGGGCCGGCCCGAGCAGTACTTC. Translated: CASSLVGGRPEQYF.

In its sample, this clonotype is medium-sized. The rearrangement links TRBV10-2 to TRBJ2-3, with 16 bases matching TRBD2. J gave up 4 bases and V 7 bases, and 5 bases lay outside the gene matches. The length of the CDR3 is 16 residues. Germline CDR1 WSHSY, CDR2 SAAADI. The CDR3 DNA reads TGCGCCAGCACCGGGACTAGCGGGGGGGGTTCAGATACGCAGTATTTT. Translation: CASTGTSGGGSDTQYF.

By frequency in the sample, this clonotype is large (0.1 to 1%). The rearrangement joins TRBV6-2 or TRBV6-3 to TRBJ2-1; TRBD1 aligns across 8 bases. Germline V gives CDR1 MNHEY, CDR2 SVGEGT. This CDR3 region has 14 residues. V was clipped by 6 bases and J by 4 bases; unmatched bases: 5. The CDR3 protein is CASSRQGSYNEQFF. The CDR3 nucleotides are TGTGCCAGCAGCCGACAGGGGTCTTACAATGAGCAGTTCTTC.

By sample fraction, this clonotype is large. The chain recombines TRBV20-1 with TRBJ2-1, with 7 bases fitting TRBD2. Germline loops: CDR1 DFQATT, CDR2 SNEGSKA (reference sequence). This CDR3 spans 12 amino acids. V shed 6 bases and J 6 bases; nucleotides not matched to a gene: 5. The CDR3 loop is CSARLAFNEQFF. The CDR3 DNA sequence: TGCAGTGCCAGACTAGCATTCAATGAGCAGTTCTTC.

Within the sample, this clonotype is medium-sized. The J gene is TRBJ2-3, the V gene TRBV6-1; D is unresolved. Germline CDR1 and CDR2: MNHNS and SASEGT. V shed 0 bases and J shed 2 bases, with 6 bases lying between them. This CDR3 spans 14 amino acids. The CDR3 DNA reads as TGTGCCAGCAGTGAAGCCGGTACCACAGATACGCAGTATTTT. Translating gives CASSEAGTTDTQYF.

This clonotype qualifies as large (0.1 to 1%). V and J are TRBV20-1 and TRBJ1-6, with unresolved D. The germline CDR1 and CDR2 sequences are DFQATT and SNEGSKA (reference sequence). The CDR3 is 13 residues long. V lost 1 base to trimming and J lost 5 bases, with 6 bases between them. The CDR3 nucleotides read TGCAGTGCTAGAGTCCAGGATAATTCACCCCTCCACTTT. It yields the protein CSARVQDNSPLHF.

The chain joins TRBV19 to TRBJ2-4; maybe TRBD2 (7 bases). The CDR3 runs to 16 residues. The ends were cut back, 5 bases at V and 4 bases at J, with 18 bases in the middle. The V gene's germline CDR1 is LNHDA and CDR2 SQIVND (reference sequence). CDR3 in amino acids: CASSPRTRGAKNIQYF. CDR3 DNA sequence: TGTGCCAGTAGTCCCCGGACTAGGGGGGCGAAAAACATTCAGTACTTC.

The chain is built from TRBV19 and TRBJ1-1; D is possibly TRBD1 (5 bases). CDR3 size: 16 residues. V dropped 6 bases and J dropped 6 bases, with 23 bases sitting between them. Germline loops: CDR1 LNHDA, CDR2 SQIVND (reference sequence). The CDR3 region has the DNA TGTGCCAGTAGGTCTTGGGGCCCTCGAGGGACGGCTGAAGCTTTCTTT. Translated, it gives CASRSWGPRGTAEAFF.

This clonotype was detected a few times. The chain uses TRBV5-5 and TRBJ1-2; TRBD1 agrees at 10 bases. V dropped 2 bases and J dropped 5; count of bases not matched to a gene: 3. The CDR3 totals 14 residues. CDR1 SGHKS and CDR2 YYEKEE come from the germline V gene (reference sequence). The CDR3 DNA follows: TGTGCCAGCAGCTTAGACAGGGGGCCTTATGGCTACACCTTC. It translates to CASSLDRGPYGYTF.

By sample fraction, this clonotype is medium-sized. The rearrangement links TRBV6-1 to TRBJ2-1, with D perhaps TRBD1 (6 bases). Deletions cut 9 bases from V and 7 bases from J, with 16 bases between. There are 13 residues in the CDR3. Germline CDR1 is MNHNS and CDR2 is SASEGT. The CDR3 sequence is CASTGTGLNEQFF. The DNA of the CDR3 is TGTGCCAGTACAGGGACGGGGTTGAATGAGCAGTTCTTC.

This clonotype is medium-sized. V gene TRBV20-1 combines with J gene TRBJ1-3; TRBD1 is a possible D gene (5 bases). The germline V and J ends were trimmed by 6 bases and 1 base, with 13 bases remaining between them. Germline CDR1 DFQATT, CDR2 SNEGSKA (reference sequence). The CDR3 consists of 14 residues. The DNA for the CDR3 is TGCAGTGCCCGGGACGCCAGTTCTGGAAACACCATATATTTT. Its translation: CSARDASSGNTIYF.

This clonotype showed up just a few times. The chain is built from TRBV20-1 and TRBJ2-1, with TRBD2 matching over 13 bases. V was clipped by 5 bases and J by 4 bases; unmatched bases: 5. The CDR3 has 15 residues. The germline V gene encodes CDR1 DFQATT and CDR2 SNEGSKA (reference sequence). The CDR3 DNA reads TGCAGTGCTCCTGGACTAGCGGGGGAGTACAATGAGCAGTTCTTC. Translation: CSAPGLAGEYNEQFF.

This clonotype was counted a few times. The gene calls are TRBV5-1 and TRBJ2-1; 7 bases align to TRBD1. Germline V gene data show CDR1 as SGHRS and CDR2 as YFSETQ. The CDR3 runs 15 residues. With 5 bases clipped from V and 4 bases from J, the junction kept 9 bases outside the gene matches. CDR3 DNA sequence: TGCGCCAGCAGGGATGCGACAGGGATTTACAATGAGCAGTTCTTC. Encoded protein: CASRDATGIYNEQFF.

By sample fraction, this clonotype is medium-sized. This chain uses TRBV2 with TRBJ1-4; 9 positions match TRBD1. The trim removed 5 bases at V and 7 bases at J, leaving 5 bases unmatched. This CDR3 spans 14 amino acids. Germline CDR1 reads SNHLY; CDR2 reads FYNNEI. Here the CDR3 reads CASSPRTGVEKLFF. The DNA for the CDR3 is TGTGCCAGCAGTCCGAGGACAGGGGTTGAAAAACTGTTTTTT. Drawing the rest from reference TRBV2 and TRBJ1-4, the complete variable domain is EPEVTQTPSHQVTQMGQEVILRCVPISNHLYFYWYRQILGQKVEFLVSFYNNEISEKSEIFDDQFSVERPDGSNFTLKIRSTKLEDSAMYFCASSPRTGVEKLFFGSGTQLSVL.

This clonotype turned up a few times. CDR3 in amino acids: CASSLAVTNYEQYF. The CDR3 DNA sequence: TGTGCCAGCAGCTTAGCGGTGACAAACTACGAGCAGTACTTC. This chain joins TRBV7-8 and TRBJ2-7; D call uncertain. This CDR3 is built from 14 residues. Germline values: CDR1 SGHVS, CDR2 FQNEAQ. Trimming cost V 0 bases and J 3 bases, with 9 bases left between them. Based on the CDR3 plus reference TRBV7-8 and TRBJ2-7, the full variable domain is GAGVSQSPRYKVAKRGQDVALRCDPISGHVSLFWYQQALGQGPEFLTYFQNEAQLDKSGLPSDRFFAERPEGSVSTLKIQRTQQEDSAVYLCASSLAVTNYEQYFGPGTRLTVT.

The chain joins TRBV29-1 to TRBJ2-5, with D maybe TRBD2 (5 bases). CDR3 length: 12 residues. CDR1 SQVTM and CDR2 ANQGSEA come from the germline V gene. V was pared by 7 bases and J by 7 bases, with 16 bases between. CDR3 amino acids: CSAEGYTGTQYF. CDR3 DNA sequence: TGCAGCGCCGAGGGCTACACCGGGACCCAGTACTTC.

Relative to its sample, this clonotype is medium-sized. This sequence joins TRBV25-1 and TRBJ1-6; D possibly corresponds to TRBD1 (5 bases). Germline V CDR1 and CDR2: MGHDK, SYGVNS. The CDR3 totals 15 residues. Trimming took off 3 bases at V and 4 bases at J, with 10 bases between the two ends. CDR3 sequence: CASSETATYNSPLHF. CDR3 nucleotides: TGTGCCAGCAGTGAGACAGCCACATATAATTCACCCCTCCACTTT. Variable domain in full (rest from reference TRBV25-1 and TRBJ1-6): EADIYQTPRYLVIGTGKKITLECSQTMGHDKMYWYQQDPGMELHLIHYSYGVNSTEKGDLSSESTVSRIRTEHFPLTLESARPSHTSQYLCASSETATYNSPLHFGNGTRLTVT.

This clonotype was found a few times. This chain connects TRBV15 to TRBJ2-1; 8 nucleotides line up with TRBD1. CDR3 length equals 17 residues. Germline lookup yields CDR1 LNHNV and CDR2 YYDKDF (reference sequence). V lost 0 bases to trimming and J lost 9 bases; unmatched junction nucleotides: 13. CDR3 sequence (DNA): TGTGCCACCAGCAGAGATTTTGCAGGGGGCGTAGATAGTGAGCAGTTCTTC. Its translation is CATSRDFAGGVDSEQFF.

This clonotype was observed a few times. The chain is built from TRBV12-3 or TRBV12-4 and TRBJ2-2; perhaps D is TRBD1 or TRBD2 (6 bases each). This CDR3 has 16 residues. V was cut by 1 base and J by 3 bases, with 12 bases left in between. CDR3: CASSLVRGRDTGELFF. Written as DNA, the CDR3 is TGTGCCAGCAGTTTAGTCCGGGGGCGAGACACCGGGGAGCTGTTTTTT.

By proportion, this clonotype is large. CDR3 protein: CASRIPGQGQKLFF. The CDR3 DNA sequence: TGTGCCAGTAGGATACCGGGACAGGGCCAAAAACTGTTTTTT. This rearrangement joins TRBV19 to TRBJ1-4, with 9 bases fitting TRBD1. The CDR3 runs to 14 residues. CDR1 LNHDA and CDR2 SQIVND come from the germline V gene (reference sequence). V shed 6 bases and J 9 bases; nucleotides not matched to a gene: 8.

This chain joins TRBV5-1 and TRBJ2-5; TRBD1 might be the D (6 bases). Between the trimmed V and J ends, which lost 4 bases and 4 bases, there was a span of 14 bases. The germline gives CDR1 SGHRS, CDR2 YFSETQ. The CDR3 runs to 14 residues. The CDR3 spells CASSTEQGGETQYF. For the CDR3, the DNA is TGCGCCAGCAGCACCGAACAGGGCGGAGAGACCCAGTACTTC. Variable domain in full (rest from reference TRBV5-1 and TRBJ2-5): KAGVTQTPRYLIKTRGQQVTLSCSPISGHRSVSWYQQTPGQGLQFLFEYFSETQRNKGNFPGRFSGRQFSNSRSEMNVSTLELGDSALYLCASSTEQGGETQYFGPGTRLLVL.

This sequence joins TRBV5-6 and TRBJ1-5; a weak D match, TRBD1 (5 bases). The CDR3 spans 14 residues. CDR1 and CDR2 (germline): SGHDT, YYEEEE. Trimming left V 5 bases short and J 5 bases short, with 14 bases between. The CDR3 DNA reads TGTGCCAGCAGTCGGGGCGCCTTGGATCAGCCCCAGCATTTT. This sequence encodes CASSRGALDQPQHF.

The chain combines TRBV5-1 with TRBJ2-3, with D unclear. Per germline, CDR1 SGHRS and CDR2 YFSETQ. Trimming removed 2 bases at V and 5 bases at J, with 3 bases between. The CDR3 has 11 amino acids. The DNA of the CDR3 is TGCGCCAGCAGCTTTCTAGATACGCAGTATTTT. It codes for CASSFLDTQYF.